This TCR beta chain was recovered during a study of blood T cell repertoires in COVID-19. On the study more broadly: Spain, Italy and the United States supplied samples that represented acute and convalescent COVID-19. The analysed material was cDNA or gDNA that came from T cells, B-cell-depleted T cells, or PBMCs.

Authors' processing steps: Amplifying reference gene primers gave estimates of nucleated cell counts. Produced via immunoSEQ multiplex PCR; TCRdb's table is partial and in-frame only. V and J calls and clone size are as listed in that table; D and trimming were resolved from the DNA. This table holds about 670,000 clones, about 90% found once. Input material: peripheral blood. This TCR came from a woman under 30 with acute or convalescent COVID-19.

This chain's CDR3 is CASSSWTGNYGYTF. The CDR3 nucleotides are TGTGCCAGCAGTTCCTGGACAGGGAACTATGGCTACACCTTC. V and J are TRBV27 and TRBJ1-2, with 8 nucleotides matching TRBD1. CDR1 is MNHEY, CDR2 SMNVEV, per germline (reference sequence). Trimming at V came to 4 bases and at J to 2 bases, leaving 3 bases not matched to a gene. The CDR3 has 14 amino acids.